The 27 T cell receptor beta chains in this list originate from one sample, sequenced in a study of blood T cell repertoires in COVID-19. The table came from immunoSEQ multiplex PCR; TCRdb's copy has only in-frame clones and leaves some out. Among under 250,000 clones listed, roughly 85% were seen once. The sample was PBMCs or T cells enriched from blood (not recorded which). These receptors all come from a woman aged 45-59 years with acute COVID-19.

The rearrangement uses TRBV9 and TRBJ2-3; unclear D gene. V lost 0 bases to trimming and J lost 2 bases, with 10 bases between them. The CDR3 is made up of 15 amino acids. Germline V lookup: CDR1 SGDLS, CDR2 YYNGEE. As DNA, the CDR3 is TGTGCCAGCAGCGTAGACAACCCGCACACAGATACGCAGTATTTT. Its translation: CASSVDNPHTDTQYF. Supplemented by reference TRBV9 and TRBJ2-3, the full variable domain reads DSGVTQTPKHLITATGQRVTLRCSPRSGDLSVYWYQQSLDQGLQFLIQYYNGEERAKGNILERFSAQQFPDLHSELNLSSLELGDSALYFCASSVDNPHTDTQYFGPGTRLTVL.

The chain links TRBV10-1 to TRBJ1-1; D unresolved. This CDR3 spans 12 amino acids. CDR1 and CDR2 (germline): WNHNN, SYGVQD (reference sequence). V lost 6 bases to trimming and J lost 0 bases, with 5 bases between them. The CDR3 DNA sequence: TGCGCCAGCAGCAACATGAACACTGAAGCTTTCTTT. It encodes CASSNMNTEAFF.

V usage is TRBV5-4 and J usage is TRBJ1-1; TRBD1 agrees at 8 bases. J gave up 4 bases and V 4 bases, and 3 bases lay outside the gene matches. Per the germline V gene, CDR1 is SGHNT and CDR2 is YYREEE (reference sequence). The CDR3 sequence is 13 residues long. The CDR3 DNA sequence: TGTGCCAGCAGCGTTGACAGGGGCACTGAAGCTTTCTTT. Its translation: CASSVDRGTEAFF.

This clone has just one count. Other DNA sequences of this sample code for an identical CDR3. J is TRBJ1-2 and V is TRBV19, with 10 bases matching TRBD1. V lost 5 bases to trimming and J lost 7 bases; unmatched junction nucleotides: 1. Looked up from germline, CDR1 is LNHDA and CDR2 is SQIVND (reference sequence). This CDR3 has 12 amino acids. The CDR3 spells CASSWTGGGYTF. The CDR3 region has the DNA TGTGCCAGTAGTTGGACAGGGGGTGGCTACACCTTC.

This chain joins TRBV7-9 and TRBJ2-3; possible D gene TRBD2, 5 bases. CDR3 length: 13 amino acids. The ends were cut back, 5 bases at V and 1 base at J, with 7 bases in the middle. In germline, CDR1 is SEHNR, CDR2 FQNEAQ (reference sequence). CDR3 loop: CASSPGGTDTQYF. CDR3 DNA sequence: TGTGCCAGCAGCCCCGGGGGCACAGATACGCAGTATTTT.

The V and J genes are TRBV5-4 and TRBJ2-2, with TRBD1 matching over 9 bases. Trimming at V came to 6 bases and at J to 4 bases, leaving 10 bases not matched to a gene. This CDR3 comprises 16 residues. CDR1 and CDR2 from the germline V gene are SGHNT and YYREEE (reference sequence). CDR3 nucleotides: TGTGCCAGCACTCCTCGCGGGACAGGGACCACCGGGGAGCTGTTTTTT. It encodes CASTPRGTGTTGELFF.

In its sample, this clone was seen once. The same CDR3 can be traced to other DNA sequences in this sample. The rearrangement joins TRBV30 to TRBJ1-3; D is unresolved. The germline V gene encodes CDR1 GTSNPN and CDR2 SVGIG (reference sequence). This CDR3 has 13 amino acids. With 1 base removed from V and 2 bases from J, the gap between germline ends came to 6 bases. CDR3 sequence (DNA): TGTGCCTGGAGTGCGGGGACTGGAAACACCATATATTTT. It encodes CAWSAGTGNTIYF.

This chain joins TRBV12-3 or TRBV12-4 and TRBJ1-1, with D unclear. The CDR3 has 13 amino acids. Trimming left V 3 bases short and J 0 bases short, with 5 bases between. The CDR3, as DNA: TGTGCCAGCAGTTTTAATCTGAACACTGAAGCTTTCTTT. Translated, it gives CASSFNLNTEAFF.

Only a few counts were recorded for this clone. The chain couples TRBV5-1 to TRBJ2-2; 9 nucleotides line up with TRBD2. Trimming at V came to 0 bases and at J to 4 bases, leaving 4 bases not matched to a gene. Germline CDR1 SGHRS, CDR2 YFSETQ. The CDR3 loop spans 16 amino acids. As DNA, the CDR3 is TGCGCCAGCAGCTTGGAAGCGGGGGGAGGCACCGGGGAGCTGTTTTTT. It codes for CASSLEAGGGTGELFF.

The chain links TRBV7-2 to TRBJ1-2; maybe TRBD1 (5 bases). CDR3 length equals 14 residues. CDR1 is SGHTA and CDR2 is FQGNSA in the germline V gene. Trimming cost V 1 base and J 6 bases, with 12 bases left between them. The CDR3 loop reads CASSLDTQQDGYTF. CDR3 sequence (DNA): TGTGCCAGCAGCTTAGACACCCAACAGGATGGCTACACCTTC.

This chain uses TRBV4-1 with TRBJ2-2; TRBD2 agrees at 10 bases. Unmatched junction bases numbered 16, after V lost 3 bases and J lost 0 bases. This CDR3 has 21 residues. Germline V CDR1 and CDR2: MGHRA, YSYEKL. CDR3 nucleotide sequence: TGCGCCAGCAGCCAGACACATCCACAATCTAGCGGGAGATCGAACACCGGGGAGCTGTTTTTT. This encodes CASSQTHPQSSGRSNTGELFF.

The V gene is TRBV13, the J gene TRBJ2-1, with TRBD2 matching over 16 bases. Trimming at V came to 5 bases and at J to 7 bases, leaving 2 bases not matched to a gene. CDR3 length: 15 residues. CDR1 and CDR2 from the germline V gene are PRHDT and FYEKMQ (reference sequence). The CDR3: CASSPGLAGGNEQFF. Here the CDR3 DNA reads TGTGCCAGCAGCCCGGGACTAGCGGGGGGGAATGAGCAGTTCTTC.

V usage is TRBV7-2 and J usage is TRBJ2-7; unclear D gene. There are 13 residues in the CDR3. Between the trimmed V and J ends, which lost 1 base and 3 bases, there was a span of 7 bases. The germline gives CDR1 SGHTA, CDR2 FQGNSA. CDR3: CASSLVGFYEQYF. The CDR3 DNA follows: TGTGCCAGCAGCTTAGTTGGCTTCTACGAGCAGTACTTC.

The chain combines TRBV6-5 with TRBJ1-1; no definite D call. In germline, CDR1 is MNHEY, CDR2 SVGAGI. Trimming cost V 2 bases and J 1 base, with 8 bases left between them. The CDR3 totals 14 residues. The CDR3 coding sequence is TGTGCCAGCAGTTACCGGGAACAGAACACTGAAGCTTTCTTT. Translation: CASSYREQNTEAFF.

The rearrangement joins TRBV7-9 to TRBJ2-5; 8 bases match TRBD2. The V gene end was trimmed by 5 bases and the J gene end by 2 bases; junction bases not matched to a gene: 13. The CDR3 totals 17 residues. CDR1 and CDR2 (germline): SEHNR, FQNEAQ (reference sequence). The CDR3 loop reads CASSPRGGLASQETQYF. CDR3 sequence (DNA): TGTGCCAGCAGCCCTCGGGGGGGTTTGGCATCACAAGAGACCCAGTACTTC.

This clone was recorded a few times. In DNA form, the CDR3 reads TGTGCCAGCAGTTACGCGGGGGAGAGTGGCTACACCTTC. This encodes CASSYAGESGYTF. The rearrangement links TRBV6-5 to TRBJ1-2; D is possibly TRBD1 (5 bases). The CDR3 contains 13 residues. In germline, CDR1 is MNHEY, CDR2 SVGAGI. Trimming shortened V by 2 bases and J by 7 bases, and 11 bases separated the two germline ends.

The V gene is TRBV12-3 or TRBV12-4, the J gene TRBJ1-2; the D is unclear. Deletions cut 6 bases from V and 7 bases from J, with 9 bases between. This CDR3 has 11 amino acids. CDR3 protein: CASSRTLGYTF. The CDR3 nucleotides are TGTGCCAGCAGCCGGACTCTTGGCTACACCTTC.

The chain carries TRBV7-9 and TRBJ1-5; D remains unclear. The V end was cut by 4 bases, the J end by 1 base, with 8 bases between. Germline CDR1 reads SEHNR; CDR2 reads FQNEAQ (reference sequence). The CDR3 totals 14 residues. The CDR3 DNA is TGTGCCAGCAGCTACGACTTGAGCAATCAGCCCCAGCATTTT. Encoded protein: CASSYDLSNQPQHF.

This clone was counted once. The J gene is TRBJ1-1, the V gene TRBV4-1; perhaps TRBD1 as D (5 bases). Germline values: CDR1 MGHRA, CDR2 YSYEKL. V was trimmed by 3 bases and J by 6 bases, leaving 17 bases between them. CDR3 length equals 15 residues. DNA of the CDR3: TGCGCCAGCAGCCACTCCCCGACCGGGACTTCTGAAGCTTTCTTT. Translated: CASSHSPTGTSEAFF.

V is TRBV27 and J is TRBJ1-1; D ambiguous. With 9 bases removed from V and 2 bases from J, the gap between germline ends came to 19 bases. The CDR3 is made up of 15 amino acids. CDR1 and CDR2 (germline): MNHEY, SMNVEV (reference sequence). DNA for the CDR3: TGTGCCAGGTTACGATATGGAGGCTACAACACTGAAGCTTTCTTT. Translation gives CARLRYGGYNTEAFF.

This chain uses TRBV20-1 with TRBJ1-1; possibly TRBD1 for D (6 bases). The CDR3 consists of 12 residues. Germline-derived CDR1 and CDR2 are DFQATT and SNEGSKA (reference sequence). The V and J ends lost 3 bases and 6 bases respectively, with 11 bases between them. CDR3 amino acids: CSASRSGAEAFF. CDR3 bases: TGCAGTGCTAGTAGGTCAGGGGCTGAAGCTTTCTTT.

This chain uses TRBV19 with TRBJ2-7; TRBD2 matches at 8 bases. Trimming at V came to 6 bases and at J to 2 bases, leaving 9 bases not matched to a gene. Germline V gives CDR1 LNHDA, CDR2 SQIVND (reference sequence). The CDR3 length is 15 residues. CDR3 amino acids: CASSLGGGGTYEQYF. The DNA of the CDR3 is TGTGCCAGTAGCCTAGGTGGCGGGGGGACCTACGAGCAGTACTTC.

For the CDR3, the DNA is TGTGCCAGCAGTTTAGGGACACCGAACACTGAAGCTTTCTTT. This translates into CASSLGTPNTEAFF. This chain links TRBV27 with TRBJ1-1, with D tentatively TRBD1 (6 bases). CDR1 is MNHEY, CDR2 SMNVEV, per germline (reference sequence). The CDR3 runs 14 residues. Trimming shortened V by 2 bases and J by 1 base, and 8 bases separated the two germline ends.

This clone appeared a single time. This chain connects TRBV4-3 to TRBJ2-4; the match to TRBD2 covers 14 bases. Germline V lookup: CDR1 LGHNA, CDR2 YSLEER. The length of the CDR3 is 14 residues. Germline trimming cut 4 bases from V and 12 bases from J; bases unmatched to any gene: 5. CDR3 DNA sequence: TGCGCCAGCAGCCGAGGACTAGCGGGGGGAAATCAGTACTTC. It is translated as CASSRGLAGGNQYF.

The rearrangement links TRBV4-2 to TRBJ2-7, with 7 bases that match TRBD2. V lost 0 bases and J lost 2; bases outside the gene matches: 13. Germline V CDR1 and CDR2: LGHNA, YNFKEQ. The CDR3 consists of 18 residues. The CDR3 is CASSQDYQNTGGTYEQYF. Written as DNA, the CDR3 is TGTGCCAGCAGCCAAGATTATCAAAACACCGGGGGGACCTACGAGCAGTACTTC.

This chain connects TRBV5-5 to TRBJ2-2, with TRBD1 as a possible D gene (5 bases). The CDR3 runs 15 residues. CDR1 is SGHKS, CDR2 YYEKEE, per germline (reference sequence). V was cut by 4 bases and J by 7 bases, with 17 bases left in between. The CDR3 nucleotides are TGTGCCAGCAGCCTTTCGGACACCCCAAGCGGGGAGCTGTTTTTT. Amino acid sequence: CASSLSDTPSGELFF.

This chain links TRBV5-1 with TRBJ1-1; D uncertain. V was shortened by 5 bases and J by 0 bases, with 8 bases between the two germline ends. The CDR3 sequence is 13 residues long. Per germline, CDR1 SGHRS and CDR2 YFSETQ. DNA of the CDR3: TGCGCCAGCAGATCGGGTATGAACACTGAAGCTTTCTTT. Residues: CASRSGMNTEAFF.